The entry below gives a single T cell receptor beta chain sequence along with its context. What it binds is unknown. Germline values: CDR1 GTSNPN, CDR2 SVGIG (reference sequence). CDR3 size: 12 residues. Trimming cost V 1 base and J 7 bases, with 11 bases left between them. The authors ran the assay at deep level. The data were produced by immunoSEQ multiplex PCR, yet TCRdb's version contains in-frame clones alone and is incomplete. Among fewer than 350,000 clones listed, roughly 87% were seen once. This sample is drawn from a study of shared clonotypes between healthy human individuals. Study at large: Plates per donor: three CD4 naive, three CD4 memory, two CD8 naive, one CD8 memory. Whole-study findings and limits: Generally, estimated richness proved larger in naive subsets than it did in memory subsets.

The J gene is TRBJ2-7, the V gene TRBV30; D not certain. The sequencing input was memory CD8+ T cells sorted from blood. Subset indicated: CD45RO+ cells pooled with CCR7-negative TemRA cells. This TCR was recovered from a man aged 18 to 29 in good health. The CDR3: CAWSELNREQYF. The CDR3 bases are TGTGCCTGGAGTGAGCTAAATCGGGAGCAGTACTTC. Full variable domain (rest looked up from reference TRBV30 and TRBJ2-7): SQTIHQWPATLVQPVGSPLSLECTVEGTSNPNLYWYRQAAGRGLQLLFYSVGIGQISSEVPQNLSASRPQDRQFILSSKKLLLSDSGFYLCAWSELNREQYFGPGTRLTVT.